This is a list of T cell receptor beta chains from one sample in a study of blood T cell repertoires in COVID-19. The data were produced by immunoSEQ multiplex PCR, yet TCRdb's version contains in-frame clones alone and is incomplete. The sample lists 350,000 to 450,000 clones; 80% to 90% were seen once. Sequencing used PBMCs or T cells enriched from blood (not recorded which). The receptors come from a man aged 25 to 40 who had recovered from COVID-19. CDR3s include the opening cysteine and the closing phenylalanine or tryptophan. The D gene is left open where the match is weak. Not all rows give a size; the values are once, few, many and, for expanded clones, a class.

D	V	J	size	CDR3	DNA
NA	TRBV10-3	TRBJ1-2	NA	CAIGDRIGYTF	TGTGCCATCGGTGACAGGATCGGCTACACCTTC
NA	TRBV10-2	TRBJ1-1	NA	CASTDPARFEAFF	TGCGCCAGCACTGACCCCGCCAGGTTTGAAGCTTTCTTT
NA	TRBV18	TRBJ2-1	NA	CASSQWDTRSYNEQFF	TGTGCCAGCTCACAGTGGGACACTCGCTCCTACAATGAGCAGTTCTTC
NA	TRBV29-1	TRBJ2-7	NA	CSVVKLGADYEQYF	TGCAGCGTTGTAAAGCTTGGGGCCGACTACGAGCAGTACTTC
TRBD1	TRBV6-5	TRBJ1-4	NA	CASSYSGTGREKLFF	TGTGCCAGCAGTTACTCGGGGACAGGGCGCGAAAAACTGTTTTTT
TRBD2	TRBV10-3	TRBJ2-7	NA	CAIGKAGAGEQYF	TGTGCCATCGGGAAGGCGGGAGCGGGTGAGCAGTACTTC
NA	TRBV5-1	TRBJ2-7	NA	CASSFLSGYEQYF	TGCGCCAGCAGTTTTCTTAGCGGCTACGAGCAGTACTTC
NA	TRBV30	TRBJ1-3	NA	CAWRGRDRNTIYF	TGTGCCTGGAGAGGGAGGGACAGAAACACCATATATTTT
TRBD1	TRBV28	TRBJ1-2	NA	CASSDRGLVYGYTF	TGTGCCAGCTCGGACAGGGGGCTAGTATATGGCTACACCTTC
TRBD1	TRBV10-1	TRBJ1-5	NA	CASSVAWQGAYHSNQPQHF	TGCGCCAGCAGTGTCGCCTGGCAGGGGGCTTATCATAGCAATCAGCCCCAGCATTTT
TRBD1	TRBV7-9	TRBJ2-7	NA	CASSLAGTETYEQYF	TGTGCCAGCAGCTTAGCCGGGACAGAGACCTACGAGCAGTACTTC
NA	TRBV2	TRBJ2-1	NA	CASSTSDSSYNEQFF	TGTGCCAGTTCGACCAGCGACAGCTCCTACAATGAGCAGTTCTTC
TRBD2	TRBV11-2	TRBJ2-1	few	CASTPVGGTSDLSYNEQFF	TGTGCCAGCACCCCGGTAGGTGGGACTAGCGACCTCTCTTACAATGAGCAGTTCTTC
NA	TRBV10-2	TRBJ1-2	NA	CASSVGGRGYGYTF	TGCGCCAGCAGTGTTGGCGGCCGGGGCTATGGCTACACCTTC
NA	TRBV2	TRBJ2-7	NA	CASSPPGQSYEQYF	TGTGCCAGCAGTCCCCCGGGACAAAGCTACGAGCAGTACTTC
NA	TRBV25-1	TRBJ1-2	NA	CASSSMSGLYGYTF	TGTGCCAGCAGTTCCATGTCGGGACTATATGGCTACACCTTC
NA	TRBV5-1	TRBJ1-2	NA	CASSLAGGIAYGYTF	TGCGCCAGCAGCTTGGCCGGGGGGATCGCATATGGCTACACCTTC
TRBD2	TRBV7-9	TRBJ2-2	NA	CASSPIGWLAGGVGELFF	TGTGCCAGCAGCCCCATCGGATGGCTAGCGGGAGGCGTCGGGGAGCTGTTTTTT
TRBD2	TRBV5-1	TRBJ2-7	NA	CASSLGTSGSYEQYF	TGCGCCAGCAGCTTAGGGACTAGCGGGTCCTACGAGCAGTACTTC
NA	TRBV30	TRBJ1-6	NA	CAWTLPQGMYSPLHF	TGTGCCTGGACCCTACCCCAGGGCATGTACTCACCCCTCCACTTT
NA	TRBV10-3	TRBJ2-7	NA	CAISGQGGNEQYF	TGTGCCATCAGTGGTCAGGGTGGCAACGAGCAGTACTTC
NA	TRBV19	TRBJ1-2	NA	CASSIRDKGKYGYTF	TGTGCCAGTAGTATCCGGGACAAGGGGAAGTATGGCTACACCTTC
TRBD2	TRBV19	TRBJ2-2	NA	CASSMFLAAGGELFF	TGTGCCAGTAGTATGTTCCTAGCGGCCGGCGGGGAGCTGTTTTTT
NA	TRBV5-6	TRBJ1-2	once	CASKQGRGYGYTF	TGTGCCAGCAAGCAGGGGAGAGGCTATGGCTACACCTTC
NA	TRBV2	TRBJ2-1	few	CASSISSFEQFF	TGTGCCAGCAGTATCTCTTCCTTTGAGCAGTTCTTC
NA	TRBV5-1	TRBJ2-1	NA	CASSLVSEGYNEQFF	TGCGCCAGCAGCTTGGTTAGCGAGGGCTACAATGAGCAGTTCTTC
NA	TRBV4-1	TRBJ1-3	NA	CASSQVIQGSSGNTIYF	TGCGCCAGCAGCCAAGTGATCCAGGGCAGCTCTGGAAACACCATATATTTT
NA	TRBV27	TRBJ2-7	NA	CASSSLAGYEQYF	TGTGCCAGCAGTTCTCTTGCGGGCTACGAGCAGTACTTC
TRBD1	TRBV6-5	TRBJ1-2	once	CASSYQGAGYGYTF	TGTGCCAGCAGTTACCAGGGGGCAGGGTATGGCTACACCTTC
NA	TRBV14	TRBJ1-2	many	CASSPGTLSYTF	TGTGCCAGCAGCCCCGGGACTCTGAGCTACACCTTC
TRBD1	TRBV30	TRBJ2-7	NA	CAWGGQGGGEQYF	TGTGCCTGGGGGGGACAGGGGGGCGGCGAGCAGTACTTC
TRBD1	TRBV5-1	TRBJ1-5	NA	CASSLGQGGGNQPQHF	TGCGCCAGCAGCTTGGGACAGGGGGGCGGCAATCAGCCCCAGCATTTT